In this sample, the clone carrying this TCR beta chain turned up many times. Its antigen is unidentified. Through a sample-barcoded 5' primer and a J-beta primer mix, a second PCR was run for 7 to 11 cycles. TCRdb reanalysed the 5' RACE reads using MiXCR and keeps one entry per CDR3 protein. The sample includes approximately 690,000 distinct CDR3 sequences, 40% to 45% of them seen just once. This entry is derived from a study of blood T cells in healthy people across ages. Notes on the study in general: The lack of PBMC sorting stopped any conclusive naive versus antigen-experienced comparison. Percentage of naive T cells showed a strong correlation with TCR beta diversity.

Per the germline V gene, CDR1 is SGHTA and CDR2 is FQGNSA. The CDR3 totals 13 residues. Trimming took off 5 bases at V and 2 bases at J, with 7 bases between the two ends. The source is a man older than 75 in good health. The rearrangement uses TRBV7-2 and TRBJ2-1; D is ambiguous. The specimen was blood. The CDR3 region is CASSHDTYNEQFF. For the CDR3, the DNA is TGTGCCAGCAGCCACGATACCTACAATGAGCAGTTCTTC.